This TCR beta chain comes out of a study of blood T cell repertoires in COVID-19. Study in general: Acute-phase and convalescent COVID-19 samples originated in the United States, Italy and Spain.

The repertoire was sequenced with immunoSEQ multiplex PCR; TCRdb's copy has only in-frame clones and lacks some. The sample has approximately 500,000 clones; 89% are singletons. The CDR3 has 15 residues. Losses at the gene ends were 0 bases for V and 2 bases for J; bases not matched to a gene: 4. The germline gives CDR1 SGHTA, CDR2 FQGNSA. The rearrangement uses TRBV7-2 and TRBJ2-7; 7 nucleotides align to TRBD1. Sequencing was performed on peripheral blood. The source is a man aged 18 to 29 with COVID-19, enrolled during active disease. The CDR3 nucleotides read TGTGCCAGCAGCTTAGCAGGCCAGGGGGCCTACGAGCAGTACTTC. It is translated as CASSLAGQGAYEQYF.